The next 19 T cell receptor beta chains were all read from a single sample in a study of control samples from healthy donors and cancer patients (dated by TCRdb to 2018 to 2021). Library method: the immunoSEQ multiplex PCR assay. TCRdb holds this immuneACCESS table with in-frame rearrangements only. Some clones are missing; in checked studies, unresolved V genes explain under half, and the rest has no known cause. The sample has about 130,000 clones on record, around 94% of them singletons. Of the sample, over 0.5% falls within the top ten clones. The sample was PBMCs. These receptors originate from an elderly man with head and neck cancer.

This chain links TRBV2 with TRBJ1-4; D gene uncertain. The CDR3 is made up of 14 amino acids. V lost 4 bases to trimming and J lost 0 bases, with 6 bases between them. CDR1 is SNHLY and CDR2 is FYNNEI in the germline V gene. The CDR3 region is CASSGISTNEKLFF. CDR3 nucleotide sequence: TGTGCCAGCAGTGGAATCTCAACTAATGAAAAACTGTTTTTT.

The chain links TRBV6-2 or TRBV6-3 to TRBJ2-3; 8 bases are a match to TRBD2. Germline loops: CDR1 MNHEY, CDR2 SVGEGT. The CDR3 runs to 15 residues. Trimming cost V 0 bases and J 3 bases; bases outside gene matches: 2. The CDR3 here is CASSYSRLATDTQYF. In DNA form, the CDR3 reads TGTGCCAGCAGTTACTCGAGACTAGCGACAGATACGCAGTATTTT.

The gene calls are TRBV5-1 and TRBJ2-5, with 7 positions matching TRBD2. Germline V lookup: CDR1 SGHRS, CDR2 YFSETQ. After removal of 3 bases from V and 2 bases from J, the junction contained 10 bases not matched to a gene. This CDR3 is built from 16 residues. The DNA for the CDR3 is TGCGCCAGCAGCTCGACTGGGACTATTACTCAAGAGACCCAGTACTTC. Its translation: CASSSTGTITQETQYF.

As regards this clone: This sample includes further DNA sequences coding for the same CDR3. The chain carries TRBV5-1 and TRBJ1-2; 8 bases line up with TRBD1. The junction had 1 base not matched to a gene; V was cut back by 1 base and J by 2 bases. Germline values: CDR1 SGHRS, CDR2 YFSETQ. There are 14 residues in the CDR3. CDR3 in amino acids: CASSLTGGNYGYTF. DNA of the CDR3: TGCGCCAGCAGCTTGACAGGGGGGAACTATGGCTACACCTTC.

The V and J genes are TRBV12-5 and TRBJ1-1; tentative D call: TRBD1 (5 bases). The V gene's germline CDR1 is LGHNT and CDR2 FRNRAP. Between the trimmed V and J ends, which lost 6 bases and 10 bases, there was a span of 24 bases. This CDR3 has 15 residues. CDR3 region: CASGPPGGLARLAFF. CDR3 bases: TGTGCTAGTGGCCCCCCTGGGGGATTGGCCCGGCTAGCTTTCTTT. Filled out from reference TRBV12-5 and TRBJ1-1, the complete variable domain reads DARVTQTPRHKVTEMGQEVTMRCQPILGHNTVFWYRQTMMQGLELLAYFRNRAPLDDSGMPKDRFSAEMPDATLATLKIQPSEPRDSAVYFCASGPPGGLARLAFFGQGTRLTVV.

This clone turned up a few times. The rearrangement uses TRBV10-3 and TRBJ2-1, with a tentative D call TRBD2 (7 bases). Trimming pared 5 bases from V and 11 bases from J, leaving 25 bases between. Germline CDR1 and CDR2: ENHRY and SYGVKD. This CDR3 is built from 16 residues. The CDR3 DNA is TGTGCCATCAGTCCCCCCCTCGCGGGGGCCGTCTATAAGCAGTTCTTC. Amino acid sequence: CAISPPLAGAVYKQFF.

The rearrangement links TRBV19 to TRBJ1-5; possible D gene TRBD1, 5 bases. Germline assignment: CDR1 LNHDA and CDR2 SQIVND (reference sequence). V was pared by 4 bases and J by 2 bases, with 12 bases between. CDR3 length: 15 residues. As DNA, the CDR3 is TGTGCCAGTAGTACCGGACAACTGCGCAATCAGCCCCAGCATTTT. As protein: CASSTGQLRNQPQHF.

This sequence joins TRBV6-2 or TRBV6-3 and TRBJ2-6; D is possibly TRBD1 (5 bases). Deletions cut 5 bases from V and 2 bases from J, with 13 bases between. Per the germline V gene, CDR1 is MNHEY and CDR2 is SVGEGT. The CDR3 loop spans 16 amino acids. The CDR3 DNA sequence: TGTGCCAGCAGTGACAGTGACCCTGCTGGGGCCAACGTCCTGACTTTC. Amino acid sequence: CASSDSDPAGANVLTF.

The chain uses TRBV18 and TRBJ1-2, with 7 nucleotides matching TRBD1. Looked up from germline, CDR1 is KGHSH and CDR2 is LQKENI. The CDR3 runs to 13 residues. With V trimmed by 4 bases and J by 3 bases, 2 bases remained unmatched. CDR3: CASSQDRDYGYTF. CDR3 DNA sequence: TGTGCCAGCTCACAAGACAGGGACTATGGCTACACCTTC. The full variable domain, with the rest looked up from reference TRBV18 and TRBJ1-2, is NAGVMQNPRHLVRRRGQEARLRCSPMKGHSHVYWYRQLPEEGLKFMVYLQKENIIDESGMPKERFSAEFPKEGPSILRIQQVVRGDSAAYFCASSQDRDYGYTFGSGTRLTVV.

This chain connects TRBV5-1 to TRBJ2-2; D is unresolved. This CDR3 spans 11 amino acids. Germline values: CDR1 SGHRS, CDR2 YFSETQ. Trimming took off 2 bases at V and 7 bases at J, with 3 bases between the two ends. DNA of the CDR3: TGCGCCAGCAGCTTTGGCGGGGAGCTGTTTTTT. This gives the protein CASSFGGELFF.

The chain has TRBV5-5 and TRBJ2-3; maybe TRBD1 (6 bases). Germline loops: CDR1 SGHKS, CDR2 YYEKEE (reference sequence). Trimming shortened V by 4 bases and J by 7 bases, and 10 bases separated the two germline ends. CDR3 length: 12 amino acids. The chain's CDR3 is CASSLDSYTQYF. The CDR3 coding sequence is TGTGCCAGCAGCCTGGACAGCTATACGCAGTATTTT.

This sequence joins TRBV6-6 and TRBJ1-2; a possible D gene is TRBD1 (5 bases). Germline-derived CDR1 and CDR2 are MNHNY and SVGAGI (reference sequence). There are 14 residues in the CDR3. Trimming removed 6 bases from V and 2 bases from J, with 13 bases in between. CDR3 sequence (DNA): TGTGCCAGCAGCCCAGGGAACCTAAACTATGGCTACACCTTC. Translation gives CASSPGNLNYGYTF.

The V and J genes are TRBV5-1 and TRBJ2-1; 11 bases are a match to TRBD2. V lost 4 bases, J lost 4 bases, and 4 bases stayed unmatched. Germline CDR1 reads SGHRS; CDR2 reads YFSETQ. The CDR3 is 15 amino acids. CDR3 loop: CASSPGLAGYNEQFF. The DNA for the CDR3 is TGCGCCAGCAGCCCTGGACTAGCGGGTTACAATGAGCAGTTCTTC.

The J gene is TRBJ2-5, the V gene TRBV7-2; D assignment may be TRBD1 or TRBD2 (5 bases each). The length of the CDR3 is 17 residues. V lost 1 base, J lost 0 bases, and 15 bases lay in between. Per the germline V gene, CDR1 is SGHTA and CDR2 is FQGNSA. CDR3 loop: CASSLESSRVYQETQYF. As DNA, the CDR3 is TGTGCCAGCAGCTTAGAATCTAGCAGGGTTTACCAAGAGACCCAGTACTTC.

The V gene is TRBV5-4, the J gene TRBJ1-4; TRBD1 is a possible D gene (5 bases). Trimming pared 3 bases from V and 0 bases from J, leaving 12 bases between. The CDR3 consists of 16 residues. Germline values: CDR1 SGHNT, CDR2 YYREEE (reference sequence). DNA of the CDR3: TGTGCCAGCAGCTCATACGGGACTTCAACTAATGAAAAACTGTTTTTT. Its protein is CASSSYGTSTNEKLFF.

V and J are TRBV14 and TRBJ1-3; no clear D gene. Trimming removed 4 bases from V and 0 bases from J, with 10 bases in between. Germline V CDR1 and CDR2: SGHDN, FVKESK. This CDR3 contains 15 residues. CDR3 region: CASSPRLLSGNTIYF. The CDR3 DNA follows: TGTGCCAGCAGCCCGCGACTGCTCTCTGGAAACACCATATATTTT.

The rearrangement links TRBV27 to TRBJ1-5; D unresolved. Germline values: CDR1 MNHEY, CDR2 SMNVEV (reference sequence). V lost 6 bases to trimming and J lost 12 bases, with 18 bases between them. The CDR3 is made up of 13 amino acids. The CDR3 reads CASRTHETELQHF. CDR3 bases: TGTGCCAGCAGAACCCACGAGACTGAACTCCAGCATTTT.

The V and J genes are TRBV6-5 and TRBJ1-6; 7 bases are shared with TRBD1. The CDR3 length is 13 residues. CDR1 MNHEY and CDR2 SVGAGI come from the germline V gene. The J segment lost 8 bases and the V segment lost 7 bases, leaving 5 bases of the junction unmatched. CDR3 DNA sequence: TGTGCCAGCACAGAAACAGGGGATTCACCCCTCCACTTT. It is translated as CASTETGDSPLHF.

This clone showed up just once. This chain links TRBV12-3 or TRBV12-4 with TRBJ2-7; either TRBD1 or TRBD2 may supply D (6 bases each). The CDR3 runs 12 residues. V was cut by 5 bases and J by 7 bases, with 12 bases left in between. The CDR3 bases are TGTGCCAGCAGTCCCCAGGGGAGGGAGCAGTACTTC. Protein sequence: CASSPQGREQYF.